The 10 T cell receptor beta chains in this list originate from one sample, sequenced in a study of identical twins. TCRdb fed the 5' RACE reads into MiXCR, producing one record per CDR3 protein. The data contain about 690,000 distinct CDR3 sequences, over 5% of them singletons. The sequenced sample consisted of naive T cells sorted from blood. These receptors were obtained from a young man in good health.

This clonotype was picked up many times. The chain carries TRBV27 and TRBJ1-1; D is unclear. Trimming pared 7 bases from V and 0 bases from J, leaving 18 bases between. Germline V gene data show CDR1 as MNHEY and CDR2 as SMNVEV (reference sequence). The CDR3 is made up of 16 amino acids. CDR3 residues: CASIPLAEGLNTEAFF. The CDR3 region has the DNA TGTGCCAGCATCCCACTTGCGGAGGGCTTGAACACTGAAGCTTTCTTT.

The chain combines TRBV10-3 with TRBJ2-3; D ambiguous. The CDR3 loop spans 17 amino acids. V was trimmed by 4 bases and J by 2 bases, leaving 19 bases between them. In germline, CDR1 is ENHRY, CDR2 SYGVKD. Here the CDR3 reads CAISAPRALSNTDTQYF. In nucleotides, the CDR3 is TGTGCCATCAGTGCACCCCGCGCATTATCAAACACAGATACGCAGTATTTT.

The sample holds many counts of this clonotype. The chain couples TRBV29-1 to TRBJ2-1; a possible D gene is TRBD2 (5 bases). V dropped 0 bases and J dropped 6 bases, with 12 bases sitting between them. CDR3 size: 14 residues. Germline-derived CDR1 and CDR2 are SQVTM and ANQGSEA. CDR3 in DNA: TGCAGCGTTGAAGATCGACGTCGGGGCAATGAGCAGTTCTTC. Translated: CSVEDRRRGNEQFF.

This clonotype was seen at least ten times. The gene calls are TRBV9 and TRBJ2-7, with 8 bases lining up with TRBD2. Germline V lookup: CDR1 SGDLS, CDR2 YYNGEE. This CDR3 contains 15 residues. The trim removed 0 bases at V and 6 bases at J, leaving 8 bases unmatched. CDR3 DNA: TGTGCCAGCAGCGTAGAAGGGACTAGTCTTCTCGAGCAGTACTTC. It yields the protein CASSVEGTSLLEQYF.

This clonotype showed up just a few times. The genes are TRBV15 and TRBJ2-1; possible D gene TRBD1, 7 bases. The CDR3 totals 16 residues. Germline assignment: CDR1 LNHNV and CDR2 YYDKDF (reference sequence). The V and J ends lost 0 bases and 7 bases respectively, with 16 bases between them. CDR3 DNA: TGTGCCACCAGCAGAGATGCAGGGGGGAATTGGAATGAGCAGTTCTTC. Its protein is CATSRDAGGNWNEQFF.

This clonotype was counted many times. This chain uses TRBV29-1 with TRBJ2-2; 12 bases align to TRBD2. Germline V gene data show CDR1 as SQVTM and CDR2 as ANQGSEA. The CDR3 is made up of 15 amino acids. With 2 bases clipped from V and 5 bases from J, the junction kept 3 bases outside the gene matches. CDR3 coding DNA: TGCAGCGTTGAATTAACTAGCGGGAGGACCGGGGAGCTGTTTTTT. Translation: CSVELTSGRTGELFF.

This clonotype has more than one count but fewer than ten. The V call is TRBV27, the J call TRBJ2-6; D call uncertain. V shed 10 bases and J shed 0 bases, with 16 bases lying between them. CDR1 and CDR2 from the germline V gene are MNHEY and SMNVEV (reference sequence). The CDR3 totals 16 residues. The chain's CDR3 is CATSGLGSSGANVLTF. The CDR3 nucleotides are TGTGCCACGTCAGGTCTGGGTTCCTCTGGGGCCAACGTCCTGACTTTC. Combining the CDR3 with reference TRBV27 and TRBJ2-6 gives the whole variable domain EAQVTQNPRYLITVTGKKLTVTCSQNMNHEYMSWYRQDPGLGLRQIYYSMNVEVTDKGDVPEGYKVSRKEKRNFPLILESPSPNQTSLYFCATSGLGSSGANVLTFGAGSRLTVL.

The sample holds many counts of this clonotype. The chain joins TRBV12-3 or TRBV12-4 to TRBJ2-5; D perhaps matches TRBD2 (6 bases). The germline V and J ends were trimmed by 6 bases and 5 bases, with 16 bases remaining between them. This CDR3 spans 14 amino acids. The CDR3 region is CASRETSRWETQYF. DNA of the CDR3: TGTGCCAGCAGAGAAACTAGCCGGTGGGAGACCCAGTACTTC.

This clonotype has ten or more counts. This rearrangement joins TRBV7-9 to TRBJ1-4; the D gene is possibly TRBD1 (6 bases). The V and J ends lost 4 bases and 7 bases respectively, with 16 bases between them. CDR3 size: 15 residues. Germline lookup yields CDR1 SEHNR and CDR2 FQNEAQ (reference sequence). The CDR3 DNA sequence: TGTGCCAGCAGCTCCCGGTCAGGGGCGGGTGAAAAACTGTTTTTT. It translates to CASSSRSGAGEKLFF.

The V gene is TRBV6-5, the J gene TRBJ2-7; D call uncertain. CDR1 and CDR2 from the germline V gene are MNHEY and SVGAGI. V lost 0 bases and J lost 1, with 7 bases in between. This CDR3 region has 14 residues. The CDR3 here is CASSYSSQSYEQYV. The CDR3 DNA is TGTGCCAGCAGTTACTCTTCCCAGTCCTACGAGCAGTACGTC.